These T cell receptor beta chains were read from a single sample in a study of shared clonotypes between healthy human individuals. Clones were read by immunoSEQ multiplex PCR, and TCRdb kept only the in-frame ones, dropping some. The table lists roughly 2.1 million clones, about 93% of them singletons. What was sequenced was naive CD8+ T cells from PBMCs. These receptors all come from a man aged 18 to 29 in good health. Some clones in this sample may be carry-over from other donors' samples. CDR3s include the opening cysteine and the closing phenylalanine or tryptophan. The D gene is left open where the match is weak. Size is omitted from some rows. Given values are once, few, many or a class for expanded clones.

size	D	V	J	CDR3	DNA
NA	TRBD1	TRBV27	TRBJ2-7	CASSGVRVAGTGEQYF	TGTGCCAGCAGTGGAGTCCGGGTTGCCGGGACAGGCGAGCAGTACTTC
NA	TRBD2	TRBV28	TRBJ2-1	CASSSMGSGEYNEQFF	TGTGCCAGCAGTTCTATGGGTAGCGGGGAATACAATGAGCAGTTCTTC
NA	TRBD2	TRBV30	TRBJ2-7	CAWRGTSMYEQYF	TGTGCCTGGAGGGGGACTAGCATGTACGAGCAGTACTTC
once	NA	TRBV10-1	TRBJ2-7	CASRKTGYEQYF	TGCGCCAGCAGAAAAACAGGGTACGAGCAGTACTTC
NA	NA	TRBV11-2	TRBJ1-2	CASSSPQSGYTF	TGTGCCAGCAGCTCCCCTCAGAGTGGCTACACCTTC
NA	NA	TRBV19	TRBJ2-7	CASSHRDTAYEQYF	TGTGCCAGTAGTCACCGGGACACTGCCTACGAGCAGTACTTC
NA	NA	TRBV11-2	TRBJ2-1	CASSLDLGWGGEFF	TGTGCCAGCAGCTTAGATCTCGGGTGGGGTGGAGAGTTCTTC
once	TRBD1	TRBV28	TRBJ2-1	CASNAVGQGRHEQFF	TGTGCCAGCAACGCGGTCGGACAGGGGAGGCATGAGCAGTTCTTC
NA	NA	TRBV5-1	TRBJ2-7	CASSSLTPGHISYEQYF	TGCGCCAGCAGCTCCCTGACACCGGGACACATCTCCTACGAGCAGTACTTC
NA	TRBD1	TRBV11-2	TRBJ1-2	CASSLYGTGAYGYTF	TGTGCCAGCAGCTTATACGGGACAGGGGCCTATGGCTACACCTTC
NA	NA	TRBV7-2	TRBJ2-1	CASSQVPGLNNEQFF	TGTGCCAGCAGCCAAGTTCCGGGTCTCAACAATGAGCAGTTCTTC
few	TRBD1	TRBV5-1	TRBJ1-2	CASSLDWTGARGYTF	TGCGCCAGCAGCTTGGATTGGACAGGGGCAAGGGGCTACACCTTC
NA	NA	TRBV27	TRBJ1-4	CASSPLGYNEKLFF	TGTGCCAGCAGTCCATTGGGCTATAATGAAAAACTGTTTTTT
once	NA	TRBV11-2	TRBJ2-7	CASSPRQYEQYF	TGTGCCAGCAGCCCACGACAGTACGAGCAGTACTTC
NA	NA	TRBV27	TRBJ1-2	CASSLSRVNYGYTF	TGTGCCAGCAGTTTATCCAGGGTTAACTATGGCTACACCTTC
NA	NA	TRBV28	TRBJ1-1	CASSSLMGTEAFF	TGTGCCAGCAGTTCCTTAATGGGCACTGAAGCTTTCTTT
NA	TRBD2	TRBV25-1	TRBJ2-7	CASSDASGFYEQYF	TGTGCCAGCAGCGATGCTAGCGGGTTCTACGAGCAGTACTTC
NA	NA	TRBV7-2	TRBJ2-7	CASSLAVTRYPYEQYF	TGTGCCAGCAGCTTAGCCGTTACCAGGTACCCCTACGAGCAGTACTTC
NA	NA	TRBV30	TRBJ2-7	CAWGRRDSSYEQYF	TGTGCCTGGGGAAGGCGGGACAGCTCCTACGAGCAGTACTTC
NA	NA	TRBV5-1	TRBJ2-7	CASSFWRREDEQYF	TGCGCCAGCAGCTTTTGGCGGAGAGAAGACGAGCAGTACTTC
NA	NA	TRBV29-1	TRBJ2-3	CSVEMTTDTQYF	TGCAGCGTTGAAATGACCACAGATACGCAGTATTTT
NA	NA	TRBV7-9	TRBJ2-1	CASSYRVSDYNEQFF	TGTGCCAGCAGCTACCGGGTCAGCGATTACAATGAGCAGTTCTTC
NA	NA	TRBV2	TRBJ2-3	CASSVPEADTQYF	TGTGCCAGCAGTGTACCAGAGGCAGATACGCAGTATTTT
once	TRBD2	TRBV19	TRBJ2-1	CASSMKLAGEKGYNEQFF	TGTGCCAGTAGTATGAAGTTAGCGGGAGAAAAAGGCTACAATGAGCAGTTCTTC
NA	TRBD2	TRBV9	TRBJ2-1	CASSVGGRLPYNEQFF	TGTGCCAGCAGCGTAGGCGGGAGGCTTCCCTACAATGAGCAGTTCTTC
NA	TRBD2	TRBV4-3	TRBJ2-3	CASSHHLAGSTDTQYF	TGCGCCAGCAGCCACCATCTAGCGGGTAGCACAGATACGCAGTATTTT